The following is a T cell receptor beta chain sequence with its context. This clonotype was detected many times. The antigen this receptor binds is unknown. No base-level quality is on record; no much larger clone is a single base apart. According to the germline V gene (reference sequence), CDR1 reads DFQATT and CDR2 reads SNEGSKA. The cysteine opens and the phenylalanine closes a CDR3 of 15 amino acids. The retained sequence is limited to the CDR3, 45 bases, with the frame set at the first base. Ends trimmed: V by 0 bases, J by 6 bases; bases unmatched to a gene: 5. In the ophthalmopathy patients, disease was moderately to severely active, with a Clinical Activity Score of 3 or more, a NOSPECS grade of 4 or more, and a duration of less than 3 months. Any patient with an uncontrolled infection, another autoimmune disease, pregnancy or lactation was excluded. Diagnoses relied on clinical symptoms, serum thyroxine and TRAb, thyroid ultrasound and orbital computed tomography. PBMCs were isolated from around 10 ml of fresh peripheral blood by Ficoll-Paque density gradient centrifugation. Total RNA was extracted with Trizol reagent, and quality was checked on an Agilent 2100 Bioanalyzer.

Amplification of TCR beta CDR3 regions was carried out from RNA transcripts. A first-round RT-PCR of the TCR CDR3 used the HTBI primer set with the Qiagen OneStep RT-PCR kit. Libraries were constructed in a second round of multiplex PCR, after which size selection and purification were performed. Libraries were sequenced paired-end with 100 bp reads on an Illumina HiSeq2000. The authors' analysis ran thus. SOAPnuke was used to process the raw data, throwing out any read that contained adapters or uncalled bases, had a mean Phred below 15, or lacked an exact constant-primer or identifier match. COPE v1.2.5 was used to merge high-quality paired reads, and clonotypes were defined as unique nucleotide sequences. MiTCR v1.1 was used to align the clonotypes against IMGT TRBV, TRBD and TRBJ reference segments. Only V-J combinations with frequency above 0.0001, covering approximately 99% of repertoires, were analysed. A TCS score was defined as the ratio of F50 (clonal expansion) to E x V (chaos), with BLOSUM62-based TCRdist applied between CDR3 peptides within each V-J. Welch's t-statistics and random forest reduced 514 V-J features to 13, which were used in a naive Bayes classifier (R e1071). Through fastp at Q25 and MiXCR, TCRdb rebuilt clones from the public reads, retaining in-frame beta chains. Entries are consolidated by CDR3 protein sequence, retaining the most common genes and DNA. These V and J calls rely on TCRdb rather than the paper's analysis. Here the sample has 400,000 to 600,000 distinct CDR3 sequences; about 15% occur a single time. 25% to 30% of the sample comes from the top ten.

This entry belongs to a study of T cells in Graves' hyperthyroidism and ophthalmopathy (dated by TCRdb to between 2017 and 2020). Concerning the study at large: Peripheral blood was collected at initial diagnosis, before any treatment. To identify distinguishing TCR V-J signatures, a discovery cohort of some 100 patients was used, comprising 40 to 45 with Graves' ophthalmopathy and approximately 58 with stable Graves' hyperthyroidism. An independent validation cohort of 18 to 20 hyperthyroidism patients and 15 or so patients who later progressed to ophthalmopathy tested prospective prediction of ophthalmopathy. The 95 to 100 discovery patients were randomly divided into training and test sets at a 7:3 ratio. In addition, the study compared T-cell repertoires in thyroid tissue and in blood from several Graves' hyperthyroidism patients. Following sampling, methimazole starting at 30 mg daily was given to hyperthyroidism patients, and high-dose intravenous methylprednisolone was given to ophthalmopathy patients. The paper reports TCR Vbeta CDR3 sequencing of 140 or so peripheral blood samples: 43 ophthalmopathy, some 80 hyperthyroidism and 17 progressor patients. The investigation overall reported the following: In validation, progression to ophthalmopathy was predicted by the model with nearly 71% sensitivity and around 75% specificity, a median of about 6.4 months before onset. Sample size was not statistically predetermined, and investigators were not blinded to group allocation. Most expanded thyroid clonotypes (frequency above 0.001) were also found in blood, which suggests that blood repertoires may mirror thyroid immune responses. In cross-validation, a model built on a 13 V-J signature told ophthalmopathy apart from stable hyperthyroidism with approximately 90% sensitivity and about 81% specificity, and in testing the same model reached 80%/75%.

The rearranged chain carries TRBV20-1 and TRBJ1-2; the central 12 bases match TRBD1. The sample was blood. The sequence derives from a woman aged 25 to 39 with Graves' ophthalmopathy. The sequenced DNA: TGCAGTGCTAGAGATCCGGGACAGGGGGCGAATGGCTACACCTTC. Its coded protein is CSARDPGQGANGYTF.